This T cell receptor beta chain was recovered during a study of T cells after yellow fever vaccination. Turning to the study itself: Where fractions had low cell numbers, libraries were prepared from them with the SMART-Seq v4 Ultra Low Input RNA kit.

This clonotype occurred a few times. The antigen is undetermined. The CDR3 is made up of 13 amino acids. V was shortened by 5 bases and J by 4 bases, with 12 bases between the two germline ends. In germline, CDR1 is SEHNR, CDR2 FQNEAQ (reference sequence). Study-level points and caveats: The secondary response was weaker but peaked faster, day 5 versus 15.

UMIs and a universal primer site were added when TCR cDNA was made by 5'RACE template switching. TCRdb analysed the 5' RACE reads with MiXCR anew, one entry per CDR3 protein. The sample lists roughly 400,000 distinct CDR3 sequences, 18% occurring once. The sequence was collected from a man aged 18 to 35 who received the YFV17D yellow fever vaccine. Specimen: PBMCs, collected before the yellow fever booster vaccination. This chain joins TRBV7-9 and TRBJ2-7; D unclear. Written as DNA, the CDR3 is TGTGCCAGCAGCCCCACCCGGAATTACGAGCAGTACTTC. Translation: CASSPTRNYEQYF.